The 23 T cell receptor beta chains given below trace back to one sample, sequenced in a study of OX40 agonist ivuxolimab in advanced cancers. TCRdb keeps only in-frame clones here, not all; method: immunoSEQ multiplex PCR. The table lists tens of thousands of clones, under 95% of them singletons. Sequencing was performed on CD4+ or CD8+ T cells sorted from blood, taken in a trial of the OX40 agonist ivuxolimab. The receptors shown here come from an adult with an advanced solid tumor such as melanoma, head and neck, liver or kidney cancer.

This clone was picked up one time. J is TRBJ2-7 and V is TRBV14; no clear D. There are 16 residues in the CDR3. V was shortened by 4 bases and J by 0 bases, with 16 bases between the two germline ends. Germline V gene lookup returns CDR1 SGHDN and CDR2 FVKESK. The CDR3 bases are TGTGCCAGCAGCCCAGCTTACACCATCCTCTCCTACGAGCAGTACTTC. This codes for CASSPAYTILSYEQYF.

The V call is TRBV7-2, the J call TRBJ1-4; the D gene is possibly TRBD1 (5 bases). V shed 3 bases and J shed 0 bases, with 17 bases lying between them. Per germline, CDR1 SGHTA and CDR2 FQGNSA. CDR3 length: 18 amino acids. CDR3 amino acids: CASSLGWGERATNEKLFF. CDR3 sequence (DNA): TGTGCCAGCAGCTTGGGGTGGGGGGAAAGAGCAACTAATGAAAAACTGTTTTTT.

The chain carries TRBV7-3 and TRBJ2-3; perhaps D is TRBD1 or TRBD2 (5 bases each). Germline V gene data show CDR1 as SGHTA and CDR2 as FQGTGA. This CDR3 region has 14 residues. V lost 4 bases to trimming and J lost 1 base, with 9 bases between them. The CDR3 region has the DNA TGTGCCAGCAGCTCTCTGGGGGGCACAGATACGCAGTATTTT. Translating it yields CASSSLGGTDTQYF.

V is TRBV7-6 and J is TRBJ1-1; D not resolved. The germline CDR1 and CDR2 sequences are SGHVS and FNYEAQ. Trimming took 1 base from V and 4 from J, leaving 16 bases between them. There are 16 residues in the CDR3. DNA of the CDR3: TGTGCCAGCAGCTTAGAGAGGGAGGCCCCTGGCACTGAAGCTTTCTTT. Protein: CASSLEREAPGTEAFF. Together with reference TRBV7-6 and TRBJ1-1, the CDR3 gives the full variable domain: GAGVSQSPRYKVTKRGQDVALRCDPISGHVSLYWYRQALGQGPEFLTYFNYEAQQDKSGLPNDRFSAERPEGSISTLTIQRTEQRDSAMYRCASSLEREAPGTEAFFGQGTRLTVV.

The chain has TRBV2 and TRBJ1-1; no definite D call. CDR1 SNHLY and CDR2 FYNNEI come from the germline V gene. CDR3 size: 17 residues. Trimming took 2 bases from V and 1 from J, leaving 17 bases between them. Here the CDR3 reads CASSESVRVGGNTEAFF. DNA for the CDR3: TGTGCCAGCAGTGAATCCGTGAGGGTAGGCGGGAACACTGAAGCTTTCTTT. The full variable domain, in which reference TRBV2 and TRBJ1-1 provide the parts outside the CDR3, is EPEVTQTPSHQVTQMGQEVILRCVPISNHLYFYWYRQILGQKVEFLVSFYNNEISEKSEIFDDQFSVERPDGSNFTLKIRSTKLEDSAMYFCASSESVRVGGNTEAFFGQGTRLTVV.

V gene TRBV11-2 combines with J gene TRBJ2-5; 8 nucleotides agree with TRBD2. The ends lost 5 bases at V and 2 bases at J; junction bases unmatched: 4. Germline CDR1 is SGHAT and CDR2 is FQNNGV. The CDR3 runs to 14 residues. CDR3 sequence: CASSTGTRQETQYF. The CDR3 nucleotides are TGTGCCAGCAGCACCGGGACTAGACAAGAGACCCAGTACTTC.

V usage is TRBV4-2 and J usage is TRBJ2-7; 10 bases agree with TRBD2. CDR1 is LGHNA and CDR2 is YNFKEQ in the germline V gene. The V gene end was trimmed by 3 bases and the J gene end by 2 bases; junction bases not matched to a gene: 4. The CDR3 is made up of 15 amino acids. CDR3 DNA: TGTGCCAGCAGCCAGGAAAGCGGGGGGGCCTACGAGCAGTACTTC. It encodes CASSQESGGAYEQYF.

The V and J genes are TRBV14 and TRBJ2-5; D unresolved. The CDR3 runs 16 residues. V was cut by 4 bases and J by 1 base, with 16 bases left in between. Per the germline V gene, CDR1 is SGHDN and CDR2 is FVKESK. The CDR3 DNA is TGTGCCAGCAGCCGAAGGCGCTTGACACCCCAAGAGACCCAGTACTTC. Translated: CASSRRRLTPQETQYF.

This chain connects TRBV5-1 to TRBJ2-5; 7 bases are shared with TRBD1. In germline, CDR1 is SGHRS, CDR2 YFSETQ. This CDR3 spans 17 amino acids. The V and J ends lost 1 base and 1 base, in that order; junction bases with no gene match: 10. The CDR3 protein is CASSLPTGDGPQETQYF. Here the CDR3 DNA reads TGCGCCAGCAGCTTGCCCACAGGGGATGGACCCCAAGAGACCCAGTACTTC. Drawing the rest from reference TRBV5-1 and TRBJ2-5, the complete variable domain is KAGVTQTPRYLIKTRGQQVTLSCSPISGHRSVSWYQQTPGQGLQFLFEYFSETQRNKGNFPGRFSGRQFSNSRSEMNVSTLELGDSALYLCASSLPTGDGPQETQYFGPGTRLLVL.

V usage is TRBV7-9 and J usage is TRBJ2-7; tentatively, D is TRBD2 (5 bases). CDR1 is SEHNR and CDR2 is FQNEAQ in the germline V gene (reference sequence). Trimming took 9 bases from V and 6 from J, leaving 18 bases between them. The length of the CDR3 is 13 residues. The CDR3 loop reads CAREKGVIFEQYF. In DNA form, the CDR3 reads TGTGCCAGGGAGAAGGGAGTCATTTTCGAGCAGTACTTC.

This clone was picked up one time. The rearrangement links TRBV27 to TRBJ1-5, with TRBD1 matching over 12 bases. Germline CDR1 and CDR2: MNHEY and SMNVEV (reference sequence). The junction had 10 bases not matched to a gene; V was cut back by 5 bases and J by 2 bases. This CDR3 is 18 amino acids long. CDR3 in amino acids: CASSLTGQGAPGNQPQHF. The CDR3, as DNA: TGTGCCAGCAGTCTCACGGGACAGGGGGCGCCGGGCAATCAGCCCCAGCATTTT.

The chain is built from TRBV27 and TRBJ2-3; 11 bases line up with TRBD2. Per the germline V gene, CDR1 is MNHEY and CDR2 is SMNVEV (reference sequence). Trimming at V came to 5 bases and at J to 2 bases, leaving 6 bases not matched to a gene. This CDR3 spans 16 amino acids. The CDR3 sequence is CASSILAGGFTDTQYF. CDR3 coding DNA: TGTGCCAGCAGTATCCTAGCGGGGGGCTTCACAGATACGCAGTATTTT.

The chain combines TRBV5-1 with TRBJ1-2; 10 nucleotides align to TRBD1. V was pared by 4 bases and J by 10 bases, with 13 bases of the junction left unmatched. The germline CDR1 and CDR2 sequences are SGHRS and YFSETQ. This CDR3 spans 15 amino acids. CDR3 nucleotides: TGCGCCAGCAGCGAATTATCCGGGACAGGGGAAGTCTACACCTTC. Amino acid sequence: CASSELSGTGEVYTF.

The genes are TRBV13 and TRBJ2-5; weak D call: TRBD1 (5 bases). V lost 1 base, J lost 1 base, and 7 bases lay in between. Germline lookup yields CDR1 PRHDT and CDR2 FYEKMQ (reference sequence). There are 14 residues in the CDR3. CDR3 region: CASSLVGAQETQYF. Here the CDR3 DNA reads TGTGCCAGCAGCTTAGTAGGGGCCCAAGAGACCCAGTACTTC. Supplemented by reference TRBV13 and TRBJ2-5, the full variable domain reads AAGVIQSPRHLIKEKRETATLKCYPIPRHDTVYWYQQGPGQDPQFLISFYEKMQSDKGSIPDRFSAQQFSDYHSELNMSSLELGDSALYFCASSLVGAQETQYFGPGTRLLVL.

The chain employs TRBV12-5 and TRBJ1-1, with D hard to call. This CDR3 is 16 amino acids long. Germline CDR1 and CDR2: LGHNT and FRNRAP. Deletions cut 1 base from V and 0 bases from J, with 12 bases between. The CDR3 nucleotides are TGTGCTAGTGGTTTGGGTGGTGAAGGCTTGAACACTGAAGCTTTCTTT. As protein: CASGLGGEGLNTEAFF.

This rearrangement joins TRBV7-9 to TRBJ1-5; perhaps TRBD1 as D (5 bases). CDR3 length equals 13 residues. CDR1 is SEHNR and CDR2 is FQNEAQ in the germline V gene (reference sequence). Trimming pared 3 bases from V and 6 bases from J, leaving 9 bases between. The CDR3 here is CASSLGGAQPQHF. The CDR3 bases are TGTGCCAGCAGCTTGGGGGGTGCTCAGCCCCAGCATTTT.

The chain recombines TRBV6-4 with TRBJ1-1; tentative D call: TRBD1 (5 bases). In germline, CDR1 is MRHNA, CDR2 SNTAGT. The CDR3 extends over 13 amino acids. Trimming removed 3 bases at V and 2 bases at J, with 7 bases between. CDR3 residues: CASSERDNTEAFF. The DNA for the CDR3 is TGTGCCAGCAGTGAAAGGGACAACACTGAAGCTTTCTTT.

In this sample, this clone turned up once. The chain couples TRBV27 to TRBJ2-2; D not resolved. The germline V gene encodes CDR1 MNHEY and CDR2 SMNVEV (reference sequence). Trimming cost V 2 bases and J 6 bases, with 7 bases left between them. This CDR3 is built from 13 residues. Written as DNA, the CDR3 is TGTGCCAGCAGTTTAACGGTAGCCGGGGAGCTGTTTTTT. This codes for CASSLTVAGELFF.

The chain joins TRBV19 to TRBJ2-1, with D maybe TRBD1 (5 bases). CDR3 size: 15 residues. Trimming removed 1 base from V and 0 bases from J, with 7 bases in between. Germline V lookup: CDR1 LNHDA, CDR2 SQIVND (reference sequence). In DNA, the CDR3 is TGTGCCAGTAGTATAGCAGGGAACTCCTACAATGAGCAGTTCTTC. This gives the protein CASSIAGNSYNEQFF. The whole variable domain, remainder taken from reference TRBV19 and TRBJ2-1, is DGGITQSPKYLFRKEGQNVTLSCEQNLNHDAMYWYRQDPGQGLRLIYYSQIVNDFQKGDIAEGYSVSREKKESFPLTVTSAQKNPTAFYLCASSIAGNSYNEQFFGPGTRLTVL.

The gene calls are TRBV9 and TRBJ2-1, with TRBD1 matching over 8 bases. With V trimmed by 2 bases and J by 0 bases, 7 bases remained unmatched. Germline V CDR1 and CDR2: SGDLS, YYNGEE. The CDR3 has 17 amino acids. The CDR3 spells CASSVMDRASSYNEQFF. The CDR3 bases are TGTGCCAGCAGCGTTATGGACAGGGCGAGCTCCTACAATGAGCAGTTCTTC.

Here the CDR3 reads CASSQGTLPNYGYTF. CDR3 nucleotides: TGCGCCAGCAGCCAAGGGACTCTCCCTAACTATGGCTACACCTTC. The rearrangement links TRBV4-1 to TRBJ1-2; D unclear. The CDR3 consists of 15 residues. Trimming left V 1 base short and J 0 bases short, with 9 bases between. The germline V gene encodes CDR1 MGHRA and CDR2 YSYEKL.

In this sample, this clone turned up a few times. This chain links TRBV21-1 with TRBJ1-5; no DNA check was done on the table's D call, TRBD1. TRBV21-1 is tagged as a pseudogene. The CDR3 runs to 15 residues. DNA for the CDR3: TGTGCCAGCAGCAAAGTACAGTATAGCAATCAGCCCCAGCATTTT. It translates to CASSKVQYSNQPQHF.

The chain's CDR3 is CASRTANTGELFF. For the CDR3, the DNA is TGTGCCAGCAGGACAGCTAATACCGGGGAGCTGTTTTTT. This chain uses TRBV6-5 with TRBJ2-2, with D perhaps matching TRBD1 (5 bases). The germline CDR1 and CDR2 sequences are MNHEY and SVGAGI. The ends were cut back, 6 bases at V and 5 bases at J, with 10 bases in the middle. The CDR3 is 13 residues long.